This TCR beta chain was recorded in a study of vaccination and CD4 T cells after COVID-19. The germline CDR1 and CDR2 sequences are MNHEY and SMNVEV (reference sequence). The CDR3 is made up of 13 amino acids. Trimming took 5 bases from V and 2 from J, leaving 9 bases between them. Of note for this clonotype: As yet, its antigen is unknown.

Treatment of the sample: roughly ten-day PBMC culture with coronavirus spike peptide pools or control peptides (ViraFEST assay). Sequencing of the DNA from cultured CD4+ T cells was carried out with the Oncomine TCR Beta short-read assay. TCRdb redid the calling of the PCR reads with MiXCR, one entry per CDR3 protein. The profile shows more than 20,000 distinct CDR3 sequences, around 40% of them singletons. The V call is TRBV27, the J call TRBJ1-1; D is unclear. This TCR derives from a human donor who had recovered from COVID-19. The source was CD4+ T cells from blood, cultured in vitro, collected before SARS-CoV-2 vaccination. The CDR3 protein is CASSLRPNTEAFF. CDR3 bases: TGTGCCAGCAGTCTGCGTCCCAACACTGAAGCTTTCTTT.